A single sample is the source of the 3 T cell receptor beta chains below, sequenced in a study of identical twins. TCRdb redid the calling of the 5' RACE reads with MiXCR, one entry per CDR3 protein. The table lists about 530,000 distinct CDR3 sequences, approximately 16% of them singletons. These same data were also listed under a study on yellow fever vaccine responses in identical twins.

The material sequenced was CD4+ T cells sorted from blood. The origin of the receptors is a young woman in good health.

This clonotype has only a few counts. The chain uses TRBV29-1 and TRBJ1-4; no clear D. The CDR3 loop spans 11 amino acids. Germline CDR1 reads SQVTM; CDR2 reads ANQGSEA. With 6 bases removed from V and 2 bases from J, the gap between germline ends came to 4 bases. This CDR3 is CSVGTNEKLFF. CDR3 coding DNA: TGCAGCGTCGGGACTAATGAAAAACTGTTTTTT.

This clonotype came up a few times. The chain has TRBV20-1 and TRBJ2-4; TRBD1 agrees at 9 bases. The CDR3 has 13 residues. The V gene end was trimmed by 3 bases and the J gene end by 7 bases; junction bases not matched to a gene: 4. Germline CDR1 is DFQATT and CDR2 is SNEGSKA (reference sequence). DNA for the CDR3: TGCAGTGCTAGCTTGACAGGGGGGAACATTCAGTACTTC. The encoded protein is CSASLTGGNIQYF.

The gene calls are TRBV6-1 and TRBJ1-6; D remains unclear. V was cut by 7 bases and J by 0 bases, with 10 bases left in between. Per germline, CDR1 MNHNS and CDR2 SASEGT. This CDR3 has 15 amino acids. CDR3 in amino acids: CASNPWSSYNSPLHF. CDR3 bases: TGTGCCAGCAACCCCTGGAGCTCCTATAATTCACCCCTCCACTTT.